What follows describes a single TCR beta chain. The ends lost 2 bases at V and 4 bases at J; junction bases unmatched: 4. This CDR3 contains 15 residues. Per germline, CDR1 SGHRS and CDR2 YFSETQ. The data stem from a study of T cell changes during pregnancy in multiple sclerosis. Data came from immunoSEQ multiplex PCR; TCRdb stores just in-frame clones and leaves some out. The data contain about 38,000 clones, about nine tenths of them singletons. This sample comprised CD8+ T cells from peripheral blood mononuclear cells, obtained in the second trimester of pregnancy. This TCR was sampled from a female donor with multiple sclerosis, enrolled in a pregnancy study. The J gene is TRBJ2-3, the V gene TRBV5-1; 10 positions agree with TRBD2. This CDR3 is CASSLLAGGSDTQYF. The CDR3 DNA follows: TGCGCCAGCAGCTTATTAGCGGGAGGCTCAGATACGCAGTATTTT. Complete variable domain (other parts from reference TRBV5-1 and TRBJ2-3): KAGVTQTPRYLIKTRGQQVTLSCSPISGHRSVSWYQQTPGQGLQFLFEYFSETQRNKGNFPGRFSGRQFSNSRSEMNVSTLELGDSALYLCASSLLAGGSDTQYFGPGTRLTVL.